This note documents a single T cell receptor (beta chain) sequence. These data are taken from a study of OX40 agonist ivuxolimab in advanced cancers. V lost 6 bases and J 1 base, leaving 15 bases between the germline ends. The germline CDR1 and CDR2 sequences are MNHEY and SVGAGI. The CDR3 covers 15 residues. Patients with a history of autoimmune disease or on systemic immunosuppression were excluded. Data came from immunoSEQ multiplex PCR; TCRdb stores just in-frame clones and leaves some out. The sample holds 6,500 to 10,000 clones, about 90% seen once. Source: CD4+ or CD8+ T cells sorted from blood, taken in a trial of the OX40 agonist ivuxolimab. The rearrangement joins TRBV6-5 to TRBJ1-1, with D possibly matching TRBD1 (5 bases). The clonotype was recovered from an adult with an advanced solid tumor such as melanoma, head and neck, liver or kidney cancer. The CDR3 DNA sequence: TGTGCCAGCAGATTCAGACAGTTTCCGAACACTGAAGCTTTCTTT. This gives the protein CASRFRQFPNTEAFF.